This T cell receptor beta chain was documented in a study of CXCR3-negative and CXCR3-positive naive CD8 T cells. Study-level findings and limits: Comparably high diversity was seen in both naive subsets, and much lower diversity in memory CD8+ cells. TRB CDR3s were more hydrophobic in CXCR3-positive than in CXCR3-negative naive cells. Memory cells diverged, while naive CXCR3-positive and CXCR3-negative cells had similar TRBV-TRBJ usage.

Libraries were UMI-labeled 5' RACE TRB cDNA. TCRdb reprocessed the 5' RACE reads and stores each CDR3 protein as one record, lacking DNA. Here the sample table reports around 120,000 distinct CDR3 sequences. Comments on this clonotype: The antigen remains unidentified.

Researchers sorted around 300,000 cells of each CD8+ T cell subset in triplicate. The CDR3 is 16 amino acids. Germline V gene lookup returns CDR1 MDHEN and CDR2 SYDVKM. The sequence was collected from a human donor in good health. Some clones in this sample may be carry-over from other donors' samples. Material: naive CXCR3+ CD8+ T cells from blood. Subset meaning: CD45RO-CCR7+CD27+CD95- naive CD8+ T cells expressing CXCR3 (TNR3+). The genes are TRBV28 and TRBJ2-5; the TCRdb D gene call, TRBD1, has no DNA to confirm it. CDR3 loop: CASSLPWTGSQETQYF.